This T cell receptor beta chain came from a study of T cells in localized non-small cell lung cancer. General study points: Researchers found a median approximately 53 of the top 100 tumor clones in adjacent lung. Uninvolved adjacent lung had the highest recorded T cell clonality, with tumor below it. Those with higher blood T cell density had longer overall survival. Sequencing, confined to only one tumor region, leaves heterogeneity possible.

About this clone: As yet, its antigen is unknown.

The CDR3 is made up of 13 amino acids. In germline, CDR1 is GTSNPN, CDR2 SVGIG (reference sequence). V was cut by 0 bases and J by 8 bases, with 13 bases left in between. Method: immunoSEQ multiplex PCR; TCRdb's copy keeps in-frame clones and lacks some. Of about 64,000 clones in the sample, about four fifths are singletons; the top ten hold roughly 4.5%. The source is a man aged 40 to 75 with stage II lung adenocarcinoma. This material consisted of PBMCs, taken before any cancer treatment. The rearrangement uses TRBV30 and TRBJ1-2; D is ambiguous. The DNA of the CDR3 is TGTGCCTGGAGTGTAGTGCTGGGCCGAGGCTACACCTTC. Amino acids: CAWSVVLGRGYTF.